The clone carrying this T cell receptor beta chain turned up a few times. The entry originates in a study of T cells in Graves' hyperthyroidism and ophthalmopathy. The V segment lost 3 bases and the J segment 7 bases; nucleotides outside the gene matches: 5. CDR3 length: 13 amino acids. Germline V CDR1 and CDR2: SGDLS, YYNGEE. Around 10 ml fresh peripheral blood yielded the PBMCs. Amplification of TCR beta CDR3 regions was performed using RNA transcripts as template. During a first-round RT-PCR of the TCR CDR3, the HTBI primer set was used. Each CDR3 protein gets one entry after TCRdb re-called the multiplex PCR reads with MiXCR. The sample has a few hundred thousand distinct CDR3 sequences, 15% to 17% seen once.

The origin of this receptor is a young woman with Graves' hyperthyroidism. Sequenced input: blood. The chain carries TRBV9 and TRBJ1-2; 8 positions agree with TRBD1. The CDR3 sequence is CASSAQGAIGYTF. In DNA form, the CDR3 reads TGTGCCAGCAGCGCTCAGGGGGCTATTGGCTACACCTTC.